These 21 T cell receptor beta chains were sequenced from one sample in a study of T cells after somatic rescue of genetic block. Repertoires were generated with immunoSEQ multiplex PCR, while TCRdb's copy carries only in-frame clones and drops some. In the table there are around 50,000 clones, 95% to 96% of which are singletons. Sequenced material: peripheral blood mononuclear cells (PBMCs). These receptor sequences come from a child under three years old.

V usage is TRBV9 and J usage is TRBJ2-7; D is undetermined. The CDR3 has 14 residues. V lost 0 bases and J lost 1, with 8 bases in between. In germline, CDR1 is SGDLS, CDR2 YYNGEE. Here the CDR3 reads CASSVATESYEQYF. The CDR3 DNA sequence: TGTGCCAGCAGCGTAGCTACGGAATCCTACGAGCAGTACTTC.

V gene TRBV27 combines with J gene TRBJ2-3; TRBD2 matches 8 bases. V was clipped by 0 bases and J by 4 bases; unmatched bases: 0. The CDR3 loop spans 14 amino acids. Germline V gene data show CDR1 as MNHEY and CDR2 as SMNVEV (reference sequence). The CDR3 DNA sequence: TGTGCCAGCAGTTTATCCGGGGGGGCAGATACGCAGTATTTT. This sequence encodes CASSLSGGADTQYF.

The rearrangement links TRBV6-1 to TRBJ2-7; weak D call: TRBD2 (6 bases). V lost 8 bases and J 3 bases, leaving 14 bases between the germline ends. Germline V gene data show CDR1 as MNHNS and CDR2 as SASEGT. This CDR3 is 13 amino acids long. This CDR3 is CASSFETSYEQYF. Written as DNA, the CDR3 is TGTGCCAGCTCATTTGAGACTAGCTACGAGCAGTACTTC.

This chain uses TRBV6-6 with TRBJ2-7, with D maybe TRBD2 (5 bases). With 3 bases removed from V and 3 bases from J, the gap between germline ends came to 15 bases. There are 15 residues in the CDR3. Germline V lookup: CDR1 MNHNY, CDR2 SVGAGI (reference sequence). The CDR3 spells CASSYKGGRLYEQYF. CDR3 DNA sequence: TGTGCCAGCAGTTATAAAGGTGGGAGACTCTACGAGCAGTACTTC.

This chain uses TRBV20-1 with TRBJ2-5; D is undetermined. Trimming pared 6 bases from V and 5 bases from J, leaving 7 bases between. Germline loops: CDR1 DFQATT, CDR2 SNEGSKA (reference sequence). The CDR3 sequence is 10 residues long. CDR3 in amino acids: CSADGETQYF. The CDR3 DNA reads as TGCAGTGCGGATGGGGAGACCCAGTACTTC.

This clone was picked up one time. This chain links TRBV7-2 with TRBJ2-4; TRBD2 aligns across 9 bases. Germline V gene lookup returns CDR1 SGHTA and CDR2 FQGNSA. Trimming removed 5 bases from V and 1 base from J; junction bases left unmatched: 6. The CDR3 extends over 16 amino acids. The CDR3 nucleotides read TGTGCCAGCAGCGCTAGCGGGGTTGGGGCCAAAAACATTCAGTACTTC. This translates into CASSASGVGAKNIQYF. Full variable domain (remainder filled in from reference TRBV7-2 and TRBJ2-4): GAGVSQSPSNKVTEKGKDVELRCDPISGHTALYWYRQSLGQGLEFLIYFQGNSAPDKSGLPSDRFSAERTGGSVSTLTIQRTQQEDSAVYLCASSASGVGAKNIQYFGAGTRLSVL.

CDR3 nucleotides: TGCGCCAGCAGCCCCGTACAGGGTAGGAATGGCTACACCTTC. Protein: CASSPVQGRNGYTF. The chain couples TRBV5-1 to TRBJ1-2, with a tentative D call TRBD1 (6 bases). The germline V gene encodes CDR1 SGHRS and CDR2 YFSETQ. Trimming left V 4 bases short and J 6 bases short, with 16 bases between. This CDR3 has 14 amino acids.

V is TRBV6-5 and J is TRBJ2-7; TRBD1 might be the D (6 bases). This CDR3 has 12 amino acids. Looked up from germline, CDR1 is MNHEY and CDR2 is SVGAGI. V lost 6 bases to trimming and J lost 0 bases, with 6 bases between them. The CDR3 DNA reads TGTGCCAGCAGGGACAGCTCCTACGAGCAGTACTTC. Residues: CASRDSSYEQYF.

V usage is TRBV9 and J usage is TRBJ2-7, with D uncertain. V shed 0 bases and J shed 2 bases, with 9 bases lying between them. The V gene's germline CDR1 is SGDLS and CDR2 YYNGEE. CDR3 length equals 14 residues. CDR3: CASSVGPGPYEQYF. CDR3 DNA: TGTGCCAGCAGCGTAGGTCCAGGACCCTACGAGCAGTACTTC.

This sequence joins TRBV6-6 and TRBJ2-5, with a weak D call TRBD2 (6 bases). CDR1 is MNHNY and CDR2 is SVGAGI in the germline V gene (reference sequence). V lost 2 bases and J lost 4, with 11 bases in between. The CDR3 loop spans 14 amino acids. The CDR3 nucleotides read TGTGCCAGCAGTTACGACGGGAGAAGAGAGACCCAGTACTTC. Its translation is CASSYDGRRETQYF.

The V and J genes are TRBV27 and TRBJ2-7, with 9 nucleotides matching TRBD1. This CDR3 is 14 amino acids long. CDR1 MNHEY and CDR2 SMNVEV come from the germline V gene (reference sequence). V shed 6 bases and J 7 bases; nucleotides not matched to a gene: 10. CDR3 protein: CASRRPGQGGEQYF. CDR3 bases: TGTGCCAGCAGAAGACCGGGACAGGGTGGGGAGCAGTACTTC.

The V gene is TRBV4-1, the J gene TRBJ2-1; 9 bases map to TRBD2. Germline V gives CDR1 MGHRA, CDR2 YSYEKL. V was pared by 1 base and J by 5 bases, with 6 bases of the junction left unmatched. The CDR3 covers 16 residues. Here the CDR3 reads CASSQVRLAGNNEQFF. The CDR3, as DNA: TGCGCCAGCAGCCAAGTACGCCTAGCGGGAAACAATGAGCAGTTCTTC.

The V and J genes are TRBV5-6 and TRBJ2-7, with D tentatively TRBD1 (5 bases). V lost 0 bases and J lost 0, with 10 bases in between. Germline CDR1 SGHDT, CDR2 YYEEEE. The CDR3 sequence is 15 residues long. In DNA, the CDR3 is TGTGCCAGCAGCTTGGAACACAGGTACTCCTACGAGCAGTACTTC. Translation: CASSLEHRYSYEQYF.

Worth noting for this clone: Distinct nucleotide sequences in the sample also encode this CDR3. V gene TRBV5-1 combines with J gene TRBJ1-4; 8 bases align to TRBD1. The V gene's germline CDR1 is SGHRS and CDR2 YFSETQ. The CDR3 spans 14 residues. Trimming took 1 base from V and 5 from J; bases not matched to a gene: 1. The CDR3 sequence: CASSLTGGNEKLFF. The CDR3 coding sequence is TGCGCCAGCAGCTTGACAGGGGGAAATGAAAAACTGTTTTTT.

This chain links TRBV7-9 with TRBJ2-3, with 8 nucleotides matching TRBD2. The CDR3 runs 17 residues. Per the germline V gene, CDR1 is SEHNR and CDR2 is FQNEAQ (reference sequence). V trimming: 4 bases; J trimming: 0 bases; junction bases outside the gene matches: 9. CDR3 nucleotide sequence: TGTGCCAGCAGCTCCTCCCTTAGCGGGATTAGCACAGATACGCAGTATTTT. Translation gives CASSSSLSGISTDTQYF. The full variable domain, its missing parts supplied by reference TRBV7-9 and TRBJ2-3, is DTGVSQNPRHKITKRGQNVTFRCDPISEHNRLYWYRQTLGQGPEFLTYFQNEAQLEKSRLLSDRFSAERPKGSFSTLEIQRTEQGDSAMYLCASSSSLSGISTDTQYFGPGTRLTVL.

The chain links TRBV27 to TRBJ2-1, with D unresolved. The V gene lost 3 bases and the J gene lost 5 bases, with 5 bases spanning the gap. This CDR3 is built from 12 residues. Germline lookup yields CDR1 MNHEY and CDR2 SMNVEV (reference sequence). In DNA, the CDR3 is TGTGCCAGCAGTTTCCCGAACAATGAGCAGTTCTTC. Translation gives CASSFPNNEQFF.

The chain links TRBV7-2 to TRBJ2-7; D is uncertain. Trimming left V 1 base short and J 0 bases short, with 4 bases between. CDR1 is SGHTA and CDR2 is FQGNSA in the germline V gene. This CDR3 contains 13 residues. In DNA, the CDR3 is TGTGCCAGCAGCTTAGGCCACTCCTACGAGCAGTACTTC. Translation gives CASSLGHSYEQYF. Variable domain in full (rest from reference TRBV7-2 and TRBJ2-7): GAGVSQSPSNKVTEKGKDVELRCDPISGHTALYWYRQSLGQGLEFLIYFQGNSAPDKSGLPSDRFSAERTGGSVSTLTIQRTQQEDSAVYLCASSLGHSYEQYFGPGTRLTVT.

The chain recombines TRBV5-6 with TRBJ2-3; a possible D gene is TRBD2 (6 bases). CDR3 length: 13 amino acids. Trimming shortened V by 3 bases and J by 1 base, and 6 bases separated the two germline ends. Germline V gives CDR1 SGHDT, CDR2 YYEEEE. For the CDR3, the DNA is TGTGCCAGCAGCTGGGAGGGCACAGATACGCAGTATTTT. Protein sequence: CASSWEGTDTQYF.

This chain uses TRBV13 with TRBJ1-1, with 8 bases identical to TRBD1. J gave up 4 bases and V 0 bases, and 10 bases lay outside the gene matches. CDR1 and CDR2 (germline): PRHDT, FYEKMQ (reference sequence). The CDR3 contains 17 residues. The chain's CDR3 is CASSLGVCRGRGTEAFF. CDR3 nucleotides: TGTGCCAGCAGCTTAGGTGTCTGCAGGGGGCGAGGCACTGAAGCTTTCTTT.

This rearrangement joins TRBV18 to TRBJ1-4, with a weak D call TRBD1 (6 bases). The CDR3 has 13 residues. Germline CDR1 is KGHSH and CDR2 is LQKENI. V dropped 5 bases and J dropped 7 bases, with 11 bases sitting between them. CDR3 coding DNA: TGTGCCAGCTCAGGGGGCGCTGGTGAAAAACTGTTTTTT. This translates into CASSGGAGEKLFF.

The rearrangement joins TRBV18 to TRBJ2-7; maybe TRBD2 (5 bases). V was clipped by 4 bases and J by 3 bases, with 7 bases between them. This CDR3 contains 12 residues. Germline V gene sequence: CDR1 KGHSH, CDR2 LQKENI. As DNA, the CDR3 is TGTGCCAGCTCACTTACTAGCTACGAGCAGTACTTC. It is translated as CASSLTSYEQYF.